The 10 T cell receptor beta chains listed next were all sequenced from one sample in a study of T cell repertoires in cytomegalovirus infection. TCRdb recomputed calls from the reads with MiXCR, one row per CDR3 protein. Here the sample spans about 310,000 distinct CDR3 sequences, roughly 17% being singletons. Source material: PBMCs. These receptors were obtained from a human donor in good health (CMV status not recorded). Some clones in this sample may be carry-over from other donors' samples.

In its sample, this clonotype was seen many times. The CDR3 loop is CASSLPTSGDTDTQYF. CDR3 in DNA: TGTGCCAGCAGCTTACCGACTAGCGGGGACACAGATACGCAGTATTTT. This chain uses TRBV11-2 with TRBJ2-3, with TRBD2 matching 11 bases. Germline values: CDR1 SGHAT, CDR2 FQNNGV. After removal of 2 bases from V and 2 bases from J, the junction contained 3 bases not matched to a gene. This CDR3 spans 16 amino acids.

The DNA for the CDR3 is TGTGCCAGCAGTGAAAGGGCAGGTACTCAGCCCCAGCATTTT. Its translation is CASSERAGTQPQHF. The chain is built from TRBV2 and TRBJ1-5; D is ambiguous. The CDR3 has 14 residues. Germline V gene data show CDR1 as SNHLY and CDR2 as FYNNEI. Trimming took off 2 bases at V and 6 bases at J, with 11 bases between the two ends. The whole variable domain, filled in from reference TRBV2 and TRBJ1-5, reads EPEVTQTPSHQVTQMGQEVILRCVPISNHLYFYWYRQILGQKVEFLVSFYNNEISEKSEIFDDQFSVERPDGSNFTLKIRSTKLEDSAMYFCASSERAGTQPQHFGDGTRLSIL.

The rearrangement joins TRBV12-3 or TRBV12-4 to TRBJ1-2; unclear D gene. The CDR3 is 12 amino acids. V dropped 7 bases and J dropped 6 bases, with 12 bases sitting between them. The CDR3 coding sequence is TGTGCCAGCACCATAGGAGGGAATGGCTACACCTTC. Its protein is CASTIGGNGYTF.

This rearrangement joins TRBV20-1 to TRBJ2-2, with 8 bases aligning to TRBD2. Per germline, CDR1 DFQATT and CDR2 SNEGSKA (reference sequence). Trimming took 6 bases from V and 3 from J; bases not matched to a gene: 12. The CDR3 extends over 16 amino acids. As DNA, the CDR3 is TGCAGTGCCCCGAGGATCGGGGGGGGAGACACCGGGGAGCTGTTTTTT. Translating gives CSAPRIGGGDTGELFF.

A few counts support this clonotype. This chain connects TRBV15 to TRBJ1-3; the match to TRBD1 covers 7 bases. Unmatched junction bases numbered 5, after V lost 0 bases and J lost 3 bases. Germline V gene sequence: CDR1 LNHNV, CDR2 YYDKDF (reference sequence). The CDR3 contains 16 residues. The CDR3 region is CATSRDIGTDGNTIYF. The CDR3 DNA reads as TGTGCCACCAGCAGAGATATAGGGACAGATGGAAACACCATATATTTT.

This clonotype was recorded a few times. The chain uses TRBV18 and TRBJ1-1; D is undetermined. Trimming stripped 1 base from V and 8 bases from J, with 8 bases between. Germline V gene data show CDR1 as KGHSH and CDR2 as LQKENI. The CDR3 totals 12 residues. CDR3 amino acids: CASSPRSSEAFF. CDR3 in DNA: TGTGCCAGCTCACCACGAAGCAGCGAAGCTTTCTTT.

The chain couples TRBV5-4 to TRBJ2-1; 7 bases line up with TRBD2. Germline V gene sequence: CDR1 SGHNT, CDR2 YYREEE (reference sequence). Trimming removed 4 bases from V and 9 bases from J; junction bases left unmatched: 16. The CDR3 is 16 residues long. CDR3 protein: CASSKGFAGDRGEQFF. CDR3 nucleotide sequence: TGTGCCAGCAGCAAAGGATTTGCGGGGGACCGAGGTGAGCAGTTCTTC.

This rearrangement joins TRBV6-2 or TRBV6-3 to TRBJ2-6; D is unresolved. The CDR3 runs to 15 residues. CDR1 and CDR2 (germline): MNHEY, SVGEGT. V lost 7 bases, J lost 0 bases, and 10 bases lay in between. CDR3 coding DNA: TGTGCCAGCACCCTACTGAGCTCTGGGGCCAACGTCCTGACTTTC. It codes for CASTLLSSGANVLTF.

The chain recombines TRBV6-9 with TRBJ2-1, with TRBD2 matching over 8 bases. The germline gives CDR1 MNHGY, CDR2 SVAAGI. This CDR3 has 16 residues. J was trimmed by 3 bases and V by 1 base; bases with no gene match: 5. The CDR3 nucleotides read TGTGCCAGCAGTTATTTCGCGGGGGGCCTCTACAATGAGCAGTTCTTC. This translates into CASSYFAGGLYNEQFF.

J is TRBJ1-2 and V is TRBV3-1; no clear D. The germline V gene has CDR1 LGHDT and CDR2 YNNKEL (reference sequence). V was pared by 6 bases and J by 5 bases, with 16 bases between. This CDR3 is built from 14 residues. The DNA of the CDR3 is TGTGCCAGCAGTCGGACGGAGCTGAGGTATGGCTACACCTTC. Translation: CASSRTELRYGYTF.